Shown below are 30 T cell receptor beta chains from a single sample sequenced in a study of T cells after yellow fever vaccination (dated by TCRdb to between 2019 and 2020). Library prep was done by 5' RACE. TCRdb names Illumina NovaSeq 6000 as the instrument used. Using fastp trimming at Q25 and MiXCR clonotype assembly, TCRdb reanalyzed the public sequencing data and kept in-frame beta chains. All rows with the same CDR3 protein become a single entry with the most common DNA and genes. A total of about 310,000 distinct CDR3 sequences appear in this sample, around 4% of them only once. The top ten clones comprise 23% of the sample. According to the study, the label for this sample's treatment or condition signals: live attenuated yellow fever vaccine strain. Sequenced here: PBMCs, sampled on the day of the yellow fever booster vaccination. The origin of the receptors is a man between 18 and 29 years old who received the YFV17D yellow fever vaccine.

This clonotype was detected a few times. This chain uses TRBV7-6 with TRBJ2-7; 10 positions match TRBD1. The CDR3 runs 14 residues. Germline assignment: CDR1 SGHVS and CDR2 FNYEAQ. Trimming cost V 4 bases and J 6 bases; bases outside gene matches: 6. CDR3 sequence reads: CASSSSTGGSEQYF. The CDR3, as DNA: TGTGCCAGCAGCTCCTCGACAGGGGGCTCCGAGCAGTACTTC.

This clonotype was seen many times. The chain recombines TRBV29-1 with TRBJ2-3, with TRBD1 as a possible D gene (5 bases). Trimming pared 3 bases from V and 8 bases from J, leaving 18 bases between. The CDR3 runs 14 residues. From germline, CDR1 is SQVTM and CDR2 ANQGSEA. The DNA of the CDR3 is TGCAGCGTTGACCGGCAGGGTAGCCCTGCTACGCAGTATTTT. The encoded protein is CSVDRQGSPATQYF.

The gene calls are TRBV7-2 and TRBJ2-2; D remains ambiguous. CDR3 length: 13 amino acids. Trimming took off 2 bases at V and 6 bases at J, with 7 bases between the two ends. CDR1 is SGHTA, CDR2 FQGNSA, per germline. CDR3 amino acids: CASSLWSSGELFF. The CDR3 DNA reads as TGTGCCAGCAGCTTATGGTCTTCCGGGGAGCTGTTTTTT.

This clonotype showed up just a few times. The V gene is TRBV29-1, the J gene TRBJ2-1; D possibly matches TRBD1 or TRBD2 (5 bases each). The germline CDR1 and CDR2 sequences are SQVTM and ANQGSEA. This CDR3 is built from 11 residues. Trimming left V 6 bases short and J 9 bases short, with 12 bases between. The chain's CDR3 is CSVRRDGEQFF. The DNA of the CDR3 is TGCAGCGTACGCAGGGACGGTGAGCAGTTCTTC.

The chain recombines TRBV7-2 with TRBJ2-5; 7 nucleotides line up with TRBD2. Unmatched junction bases numbered 9, after V lost 3 bases and J lost 5 bases. Germline CDR1 and CDR2: SGHTA and FQGNSA. CDR3 size: 15 residues. In DNA form, the CDR3 reads TGTGCCAGCAGCTTCTGGGGGGGAGTATGGGAGACCCAGTACTTC. This translates into CASSFWGGVWETQYF.

This clonotype has ten or more counts. The chain carries TRBV12-3 or TRBV12-4 and TRBJ2-5; possible D gene TRBD1, 5 bases. This CDR3 spans 15 amino acids. The ends were cut back, 5 bases at V and 5 bases at J, with 18 bases in the middle. The CDR3 nucleotides are TGTGCCAGCAGTCCCTGGATCGTAGGGGCCGAGACCCAGTACTTC. Translated, it gives CASSPWIVGAETQYF.

This chain uses TRBV27 with TRBJ1-5, with D uncertain. The V gene lost 7 bases and the J gene lost 1 base, with 11 bases spanning the gap. Per the germline V gene, CDR1 is MNHEY and CDR2 is SMNVEV (reference sequence). This CDR3 region has 14 residues. CDR3 region: CASTSVGSNQPQHF. The CDR3 DNA is TGTGCCAGCACCTCGGTAGGGAGCAATCAGCCCCAGCATTTT.

In this sample, this clonotype turned up many times. This sequence joins TRBV12-3 or TRBV12-4 and TRBJ2-3; D tentatively fits TRBD1 or TRBD2 (5 bases each). This CDR3 contains 11 residues. V shed 1 base and J shed 10 bases, with 6 bases lying between them. In DNA form, the CDR3 reads TGTGCCAGCAGTTTAGGAGGGGCGCAGTATTTT. Protein product: CASSLGGAQYF.

This clonotype was seen repeatedly, ten times or more. V is TRBV6-6 and J is TRBJ2-3, with TRBD2 identical over 10 bases. The germline V gene encodes CDR1 MNHNY and CDR2 SVGAGI (reference sequence). The CDR3 is 15 amino acids. The V segment lost 7 bases and the J segment 4 bases; nucleotides outside the gene matches: 8. CDR3 in DNA: TGTGCCAGCAAACAGCGGGGGGGCCCCCCAGATACGCAGTATTTT. It specifies CASKQRGGPPDTQYF.

This clonotype was picked up many times. V usage is TRBV20-1 and J usage is TRBJ2-2; tentative D call: TRBD2 (5 bases). Germline V gene sequence: CDR1 DFQATT, CDR2 SNEGSKA (reference sequence). The CDR3 extends over 14 amino acids. V was pared by 2 bases and J by 8 bases, with 15 bases between. CDR3 protein: CSARPSLGEGELFF. As DNA, the CDR3 is TGCAGTGCTAGACCTAGCCTGGGCGAAGGGGAGCTGTTTTTT.

As for this clonotype: One end of the junction fails to match germline, which may point to a read error. The V and J genes are TRBV7-2 and TRBJ2-1; 9 nucleotides line up with TRBD2. Germline CDR1 reads SGHTA; CDR2 reads FQGNSA. The CDR3 runs 15 residues. Here the CDR3 reads CASSLAGGPWNEQLF. The CDR3 DNA reads TGTGCCAGCAGCTTGGCGGGGGGGCCTTGGAATGAGCAGCTCTTC.

This clonotype has just a few counts. The V gene is TRBV20-1, the J gene TRBJ1-5; TRBD1 might be the D (5 bases). The germline V gene encodes CDR1 DFQATT and CDR2 SNEGSKA (reference sequence). The CDR3 has 13 amino acids. Trimming removed 3 bases at V and 3 bases at J, with 9 bases between. CDR3 DNA sequence: TGCAGTGCTAGCACGGACAACAATCAGCCCCAGCATTTT. Translation: CSASTDNNQPQHF.

The sample holds many counts of this clonotype. V and J are TRBV7-9 and TRBJ2-3; no clear D gene. This CDR3 spans 16 amino acids. Per the germline V gene, CDR1 is SEHNR and CDR2 is FQNEAQ (reference sequence). The germline V and J ends were trimmed by 2 bases and 3 bases, with 15 bases remaining between them. The CDR3 loop is CASSLLVSTQTDTQYF. For the CDR3, the DNA is TGTGCCAGCAGCTTACTAGTTTCAACCCAAACAGATACGCAGTATTTT.

The rearrangement uses TRBV10-3 and TRBJ2-7; D is unclear. Germline CDR1 reads ENHRY; CDR2 reads SYGVKD. Trimming left V 5 bases short and J 3 bases short, with 11 bases between. The CDR3 covers 13 residues. As DNA, the CDR3 is TGTGCCATCAGTACGTCAGAGAGCTACGAGCAGTACTTC. Translation gives CAISTSESYEQYF.

This clonotype has a count of ten or more. The rearrangement joins TRBV7-8 to TRBJ2-5; D might be TRBD1 or TRBD2, each matching 5 bases. V lost 3 bases to trimming and J lost 4 bases, with 18 bases between them. The CDR3 covers 16 residues. Per germline, CDR1 SGHVS and CDR2 FQNEAQ. As DNA, the CDR3 is TGTGCCAGCAGCTTTTGGCGAGGGGTTAGGGGAGAGACCCAGTACTTC. Protein: CASSFWRGVRGETQYF.

V and J are TRBV5-4 and TRBJ2-7, with 11 bases that match TRBD1. The CDR3 totals 15 residues. Per germline, CDR1 SGHNT and CDR2 YYREEE (reference sequence). V shed 4 bases, J shed 5 bases, and the junction held 8 bases outside the gene matches. The CDR3 loop reads CASSQSGQGAHEQYV. The CDR3 DNA is TGTGCCAGCAGCCAGAGCGGACAGGGGGCTCACGAGCAGTACGTC.

This clonotype was seen ten or more times. V gene TRBV7-3 combines with J gene TRBJ2-2; D perhaps matches TRBD1 (5 bases). The germline V and J ends were trimmed by 5 bases and 6 bases, with 16 bases remaining between them. The CDR3 has 15 residues. Germline assignment: CDR1 SGHTA and CDR2 FQGTGA. In DNA form, the CDR3 reads TGTGCCAGCAGCCCACCCCAGGGATCCGCCGGGGAGCTGTTTTTT. It codes for CASSPPQGSAGELFF.

There are many counts of this clonotype. The V call is TRBV7-9, the J call TRBJ2-1, with unresolved D. The length of the CDR3 is 10 residues. CDR1 is SEHNR, CDR2 FQNEAQ, per germline (reference sequence). V was cut by 5 bases and J by 5 bases, with 1 base left in between. CDR3 protein: CASSHNEQFF. DNA of the CDR3: TGTGCCAGCAGCCACAATGAGCAGTTCTTC.

This clonotype was counted ten times or more. The chain links TRBV5-1 to TRBJ2-5, with 12 bases fitting TRBD2. This CDR3 region has 17 residues. The V segment lost 4 bases and the J segment 0 bases; nucleotides outside the gene matches: 7. Germline V CDR1 and CDR2: SGHRS, YFSETQ. The CDR3 DNA reads TGCGCCAGCAGCCAGGAACTAGCGGGGGGCTACCAAGAGACCCAGTACTTC. This codes for CASSQELAGGYQETQYF. The whole variable domain, filled in from reference TRBV5-1 and TRBJ2-5, reads KAGVTQTPRYLIKTRGQQVTLSCSPISGHRSVSWYQQTPGQGLQFLFEYFSETQRNKGNFPGRFSGRQFSNSRSEMNVSTLELGDSALYLCASSQELAGGYQETQYFGPGTRLLVL.

This clonotype was counted between two and nine times. The rearrangement uses TRBV6-1 and TRBJ1-5, with TRBD1 matching over 8 bases. The ends lost 3 bases at V and 3 bases at J; junction bases unmatched: 10. The CDR3 is 17 amino acids. Germline lookup yields CDR1 MNHNS and CDR2 SASEGT. DNA of the CDR3: TGTGCCAGCAGTGACCCAGGGGGCGCCCCGAACAATCAGCCCCAGCATTTT. It yields the protein CASSDPGGAPNNQPQHF.

This clonotype was recorded a few times. The rearrangement joins TRBV2 to TRBJ2-3, with 9 bases matching TRBD2. CDR1 and CDR2 from the germline V gene are SNHLY and FYNNEI. The CDR3 contains 17 residues. V lost 5 bases and J lost 0; bases outside the gene matches: 9. Here the CDR3 reads CASSSGTSSSSTDTQYF. The CDR3 DNA reads TGTGCCAGCAGTTCCGGGACTAGCAGCTCTAGCACAGATACGCAGTATTTT.

Comments on this clonotype: This may come from a read error, since a much larger clone is one base off. The rearrangement joins TRBV4-3 to TRBJ2-5; a weak D match, TRBD1 (6 bases). The CDR3 totals 13 residues. Germline V gene data show CDR1 as LGHNA and CDR2 as YSLEER. V was trimmed by 1 base and J by 4 bases, leaving 7 bases between them. This CDR3 is CASSQGTVETQYF. The CDR3 nucleotides read TGCGCCAGCAGCCAAGGGACAGTAGAGACCCAGTACTTC.

This clonotype was seen at least ten times. This rearrangement joins TRBV20-1 to TRBJ2-1; no clear D. The CDR3 extends over 12 amino acids. Germline-derived CDR1 and CDR2 are DFQATT and SNEGSKA (reference sequence). Trimming took 3 bases from V and 15 from J, leaving 18 bases between them. The CDR3 DNA sequence: TGCAGTGCTAGGGCGCCGACGAACGCTCCGTTCTTC. Amino acids: CSARAPTNAPFF.

The V and J genes are TRBV18 and TRBJ2-1, with 14 bases fitting TRBD2. This CDR3 spans 15 amino acids. V shed 3 bases and J 12 bases; nucleotides not matched to a gene: 7. Germline values: CDR1 KGHSH, CDR2 LQKENI. The CDR3 protein is CASSPTTSGGAGQFF. The CDR3 region has the DNA TGTGCCAGCTCACCTACGACTAGCGGGGGGGCCGGGCAGTTCTTC.

This clonotype was counted at least ten times. The chain is built from TRBV20-1 and TRBJ2-5; TRBD2 matches at 12 bases. From germline, CDR1 is DFQATT and CDR2 SNEGSKA (reference sequence). The length of the CDR3 is 14 residues. V lost 6 bases and J lost 1; bases outside the gene matches: 3. CDR3 protein: CSASSGGAQETQYF. The CDR3 DNA follows: TGCAGTGCATCTAGCGGGGGGGCCCAAGAGACCCAGTACTTC.

In its sample, this clonotype was seen many times. This chain connects TRBV5-1 to TRBJ2-7, with 8 positions matching TRBD1. The germline CDR1 and CDR2 sequences are SGHRS and YFSETQ. CDR3 size: 15 residues. The trim removed 0 bases at V and 9 bases at J, leaving 11 bases unmatched. CDR3: CASSLDSQGGVVQYF. CDR3 bases: TGCGCCAGCAGCTTGGATTCACAGGGGGGTGTAGTGCAGTACTTC.

The CDR3 DNA follows: TGTGCCAGCCGCTACGGGGGGGGGAGGGAGACCCAGTACTTC. Protein sequence: CASRYGGGRETQYF. The chain couples TRBV7-2 to TRBJ2-5, with 8 bases aligning to TRBD2. CDR1 is SGHTA, CDR2 FQGNSA, per germline. Trimming cost V 8 bases and J 5 bases; bases outside gene matches: 10. The CDR3 contains 14 residues.

In its sample, this clonotype was seen many times. The chain is built from TRBV4-1 and TRBJ1-4; unclear D gene. The V gene's germline CDR1 is MGHRA and CDR2 YSYEKL. The CDR3 has 14 amino acids. Trimming stripped 0 bases from V and 8 bases from J, with 10 bases between. The CDR3 sequence is CASSQDLGGEKLFF. CDR3 DNA: TGCGCCAGCAGCCAAGATTTGGGAGGGGAAAAACTGTTTTTT.

This clonotype was counted at least ten times. The chain recombines TRBV11-2 with TRBJ1-3; 7 nucleotides align to TRBD1. After removal of 7 bases from V and 0 bases from J, the junction contained 9 bases not matched to a gene. The V gene's germline CDR1 is SGHAT and CDR2 FQNNGV. The CDR3 is made up of 16 amino acids. CDR3 nucleotides: TGTGCCAGCACCGGGGACAGTGGGACCTCTGGAAACACCATATATTTT. As protein: CASTGDSGTSGNTIYF. The full variable domain, with the rest looked up from reference TRBV11-2 and TRBJ1-3, is EAGVAQSPRYKIIEKRQSVAFWCNPISGHATLYWYQQILGQGPKLLIQFQNNGVVDDSQLPKDRFSAERLKGVDSTLKIQPAKLEDSAVYLCASTGDSGTSGNTIYFGEGSWLTVV.

The J gene is TRBJ1-6, the V gene TRBV4-1, with a possible D match to TRBD1 (6 bases). The CDR3 totals 17 residues. Germline V gene lookup returns CDR1 MGHRA and CDR2 YSYEKL. V lost 0 bases and J 5 bases, leaving 14 bases between the germline ends. CDR3 in amino acids: CASSQEIPQGNNSPLHF. The CDR3, as DNA: TGCGCCAGCAGCCAAGAAATTCCGCAGGGGAATAATTCACCCCTCCACTTT.